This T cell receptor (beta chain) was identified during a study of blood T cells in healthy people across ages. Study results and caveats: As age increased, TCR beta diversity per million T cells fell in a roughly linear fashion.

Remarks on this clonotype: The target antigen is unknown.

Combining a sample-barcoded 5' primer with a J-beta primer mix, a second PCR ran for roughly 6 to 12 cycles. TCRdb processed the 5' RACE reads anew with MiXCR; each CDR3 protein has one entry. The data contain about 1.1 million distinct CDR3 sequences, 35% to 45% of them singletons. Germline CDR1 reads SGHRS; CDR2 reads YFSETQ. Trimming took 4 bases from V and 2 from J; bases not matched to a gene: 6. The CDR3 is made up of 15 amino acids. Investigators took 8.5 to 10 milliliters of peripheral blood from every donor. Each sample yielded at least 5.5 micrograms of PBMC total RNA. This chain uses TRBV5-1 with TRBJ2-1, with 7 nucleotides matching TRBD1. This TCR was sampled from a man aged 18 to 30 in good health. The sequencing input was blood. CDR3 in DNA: TGCGCCAGCAGCGCCTCGGGACAGCCCTACAATGAGCAGTTCTTC. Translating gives CASSASGQPYNEQFF.